Listed below are T cell receptor beta chains from one sample, sequenced in a study of monozygotic twins with inflammatory bowel disease. Reanalyzing the 5' RACE reads, TCRdb keeps one entry per CDR3 protein, without DNA. The sample includes 400,000 to 500,000 distinct CDR3 sequences. The sequenced material came from blood. The receptors stem from a human donor with ulcerative colitis or Crohn's disease, or a healthy co-twin of an affected twin (not recorded which). CDR3s include the opening cysteine and the closing phenylalanine or tryptophan.

TRBJ1-1	TRBV28	CASSPGQGTIKAFF
TRBJ2-5	TRBV2	CASSLGTTQETQHF
TRBJ1-4	TRBV9	CASSVGRENNEKLFF
TRBJ1-2	TRBV20-1	CSADSGVAYGYTF
TRBJ1-1	TRBV5-1	CASLPRAGSNTEAFF
TRBJ2-7	TRBV7-7	CASSLDGTGDEQYF
TRBJ1-5	TRBV12-3/TRBV12-4	CASSHTGDNQPQHF
TRBJ2-5	TRBV19	CASSMSPGEETQYF
TRBJ2-4	TRBV28	CASSLWGLVGEVRNIQYF
TRBJ1-1	TRBV6-6	CASTRGQNTEAFF
TRBJ1-3	TRBV3-1	CASSQVTGLQTGNTIYF
TRBJ2-1	TRBV5-1	CASSLGSRGDEQFF
TRBJ2-3	TRBV18	CASSPGANTQYF
TRBJ2-2	TRBV18	CASSPGDRNTGELFF
TRBJ1-5	TRBV12-3/TRBV12-4	CASSLLRGASNQPQHF
TRBJ2-7	TRBV18	CASSPPGQGTQYF